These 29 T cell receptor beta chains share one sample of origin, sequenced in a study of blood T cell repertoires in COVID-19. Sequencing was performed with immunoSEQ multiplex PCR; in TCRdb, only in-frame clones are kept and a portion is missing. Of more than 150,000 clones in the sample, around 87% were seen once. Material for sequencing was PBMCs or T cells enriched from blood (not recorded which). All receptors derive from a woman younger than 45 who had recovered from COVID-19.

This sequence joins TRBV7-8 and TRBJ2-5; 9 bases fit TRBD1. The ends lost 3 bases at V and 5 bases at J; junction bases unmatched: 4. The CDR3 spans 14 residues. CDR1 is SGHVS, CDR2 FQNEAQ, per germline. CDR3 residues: CASSLRDRDETQYF. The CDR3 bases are TGTGCCAGCAGCTTGCGGGACAGGGATGAGACCCAGTACTTC.

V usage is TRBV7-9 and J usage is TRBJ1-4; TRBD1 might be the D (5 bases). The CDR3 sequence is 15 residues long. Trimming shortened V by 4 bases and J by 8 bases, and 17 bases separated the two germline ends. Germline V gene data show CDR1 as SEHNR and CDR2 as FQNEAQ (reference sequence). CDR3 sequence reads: CASSSMGGTHEKLFF. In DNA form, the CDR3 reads TGTGCCAGCAGCTCGATGGGGGGGACCCACGAAAAACTGTTTTTT.

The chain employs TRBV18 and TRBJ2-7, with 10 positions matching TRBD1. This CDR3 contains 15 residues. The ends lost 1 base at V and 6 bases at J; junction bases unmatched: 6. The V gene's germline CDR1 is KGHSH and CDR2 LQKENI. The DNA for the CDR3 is TGTGCCAGCTCACCACAGCGACAGGGGGCGGGCGAGCAGTACTTC. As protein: CASSPQRQGAGEQYF.

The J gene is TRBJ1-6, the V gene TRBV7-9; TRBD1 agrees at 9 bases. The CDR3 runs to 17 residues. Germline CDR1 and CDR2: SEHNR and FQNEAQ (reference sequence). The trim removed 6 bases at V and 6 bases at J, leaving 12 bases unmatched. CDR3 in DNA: TGTGCCAGCAGTATACCCTTACCGGGACAGGGTAATTCACCCCTCCACTTT. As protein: CASSIPLPGQGNSPLHF.

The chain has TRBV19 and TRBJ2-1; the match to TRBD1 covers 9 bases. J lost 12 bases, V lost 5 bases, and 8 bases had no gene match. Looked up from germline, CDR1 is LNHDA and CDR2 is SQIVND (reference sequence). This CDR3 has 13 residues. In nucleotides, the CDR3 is TGTGCCAGTAGTCAGGGGACAGGGTTCATGCAGTTCTTC. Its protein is CASSQGTGFMQFF. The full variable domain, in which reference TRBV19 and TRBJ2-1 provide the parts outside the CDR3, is DGGITQSPKYLFRKEGQNVTLSCEQNLNHDAMYWYRQDPGQGLRLIYYSQIVNDFQKGDIAEGYSVSREKKESFPLTVTSAQKNPTAFYLCASSQGTGFMQFFGPGTRLTVL.

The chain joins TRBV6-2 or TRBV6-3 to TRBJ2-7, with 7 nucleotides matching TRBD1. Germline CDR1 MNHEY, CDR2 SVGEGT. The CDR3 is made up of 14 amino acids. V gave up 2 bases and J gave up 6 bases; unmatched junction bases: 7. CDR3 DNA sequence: TGTGCCAGCAGTTACGACAGGGAAGCGTCCGAGCAGTACTTC. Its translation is CASSYDREASEQYF.

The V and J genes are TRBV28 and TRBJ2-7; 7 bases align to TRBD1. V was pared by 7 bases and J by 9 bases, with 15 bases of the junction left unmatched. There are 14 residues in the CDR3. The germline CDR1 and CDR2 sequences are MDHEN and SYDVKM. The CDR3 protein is CASTPPGQRSGQYF. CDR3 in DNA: TGTGCCAGCACCCCTCCGGGACAGAGGAGCGGGCAGTACTTC.

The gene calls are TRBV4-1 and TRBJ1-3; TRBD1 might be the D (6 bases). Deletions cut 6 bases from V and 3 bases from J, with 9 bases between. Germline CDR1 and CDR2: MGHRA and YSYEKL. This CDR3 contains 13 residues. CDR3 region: CASSTGYGNTIYF. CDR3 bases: TGCGCCAGCAGTACAGGGTATGGAAACACCATATATTTT.

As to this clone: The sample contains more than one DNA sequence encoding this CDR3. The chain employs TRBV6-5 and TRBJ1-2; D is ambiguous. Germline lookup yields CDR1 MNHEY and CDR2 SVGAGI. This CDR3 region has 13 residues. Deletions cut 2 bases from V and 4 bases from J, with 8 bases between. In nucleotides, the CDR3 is TGTGCCAGCAGTTACGGAGGACTCTATGGCTACACCTTC. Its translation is CASSYGGLYGYTF.

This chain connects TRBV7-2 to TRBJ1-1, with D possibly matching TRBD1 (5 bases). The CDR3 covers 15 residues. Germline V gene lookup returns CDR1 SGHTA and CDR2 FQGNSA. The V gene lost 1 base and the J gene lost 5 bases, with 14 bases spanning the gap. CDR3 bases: TGTGCCAGCAGCTTAGTGGGGGGAGAGGGGACTGAAGCTTTCTTT. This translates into CASSLVGGEGTEAFF.

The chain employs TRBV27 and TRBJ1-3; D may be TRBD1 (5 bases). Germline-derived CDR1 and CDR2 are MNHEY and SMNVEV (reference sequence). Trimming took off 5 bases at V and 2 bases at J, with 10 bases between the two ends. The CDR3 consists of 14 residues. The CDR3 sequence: CASSGRGAGNTIYF. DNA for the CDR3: TGTGCCAGCAGTGGAAGGGGTGCTGGAAACACCATATATTTT.

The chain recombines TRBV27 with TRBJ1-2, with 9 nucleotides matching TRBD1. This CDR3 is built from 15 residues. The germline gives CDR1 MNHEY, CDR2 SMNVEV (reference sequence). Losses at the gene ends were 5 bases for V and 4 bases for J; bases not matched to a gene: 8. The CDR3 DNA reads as TGTGCCAGCAGTCCAAGGACAGGGGTGGGCTATGGCTACACCTTC. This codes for CASSPRTGVGYGYTF.

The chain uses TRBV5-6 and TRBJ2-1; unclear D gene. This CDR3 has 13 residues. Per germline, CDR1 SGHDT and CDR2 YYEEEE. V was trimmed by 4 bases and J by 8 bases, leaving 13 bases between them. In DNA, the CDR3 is TGTGCCAGCAGCCCACCGGGTACCGATGAGCAGTTCTTC. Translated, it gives CASSPPGTDEQFF.

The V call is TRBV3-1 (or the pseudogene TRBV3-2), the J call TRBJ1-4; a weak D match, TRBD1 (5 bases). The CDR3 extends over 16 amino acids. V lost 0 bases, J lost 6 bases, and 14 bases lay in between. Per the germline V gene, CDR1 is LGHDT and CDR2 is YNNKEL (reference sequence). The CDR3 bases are TGTGCCAGCAGCCAAGATCGGCGGGGGTTTGATGAAAAACTGTTTTTT. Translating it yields CASSQDRRGFDEKLFF.

Written as DNA, the CDR3 is TGCGCCAGCAGCCAAGATGCGAGCTCCTACGAGCAGTACTTC. As protein: CASSQDASSYEQYF. J is TRBJ2-7 and V is TRBV4-3; no definite D call. The CDR3 covers 14 residues. Germline assignment: CDR1 LGHNA and CDR2 YSLEER. The ends were cut back, 0 bases at V and 0 bases at J, with 6 bases in the middle.

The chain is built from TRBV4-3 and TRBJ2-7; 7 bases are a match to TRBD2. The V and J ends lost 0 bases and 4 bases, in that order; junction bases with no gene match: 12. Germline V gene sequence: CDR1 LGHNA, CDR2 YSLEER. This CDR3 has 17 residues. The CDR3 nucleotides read TGCGCCAGCAGCCAAGATCTCGGAGCGGGGATGGGGTACGAGCAGTACTTC. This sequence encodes CASSQDLGAGMGYEQYF.

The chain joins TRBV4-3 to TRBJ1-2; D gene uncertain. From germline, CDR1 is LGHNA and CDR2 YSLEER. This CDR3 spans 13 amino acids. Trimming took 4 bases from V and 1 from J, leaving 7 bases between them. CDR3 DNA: TGCGCCAGCAGCCTCGGAGATAACTATGGCTACACCTTC. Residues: CASSLGDNYGYTF.

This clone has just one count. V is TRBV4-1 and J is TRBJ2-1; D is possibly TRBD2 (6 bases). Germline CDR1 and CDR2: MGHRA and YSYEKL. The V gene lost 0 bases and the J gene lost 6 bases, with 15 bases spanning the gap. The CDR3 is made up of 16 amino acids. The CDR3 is CASSQEAGSLSNEQFF. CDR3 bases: TGCGCCAGCAGCCAAGAAGCGGGTTCTCTCTCCAATGAGCAGTTCTTC.

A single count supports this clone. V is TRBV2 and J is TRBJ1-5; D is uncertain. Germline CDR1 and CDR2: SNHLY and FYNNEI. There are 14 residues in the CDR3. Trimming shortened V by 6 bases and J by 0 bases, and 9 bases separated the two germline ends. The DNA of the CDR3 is TGTGCCAGCAGCGACGGGTATAGCAATCAGCCCCAGCATTTT. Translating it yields CASSDGYSNQPQHF.

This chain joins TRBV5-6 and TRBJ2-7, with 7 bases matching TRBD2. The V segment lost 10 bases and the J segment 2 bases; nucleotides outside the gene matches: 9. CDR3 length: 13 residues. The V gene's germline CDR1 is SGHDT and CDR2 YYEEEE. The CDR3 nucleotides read TGTGCCGGGAGGGCTTCCTCGACCTACGAGCAGTACTTC. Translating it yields CAGRASSTYEQYF.

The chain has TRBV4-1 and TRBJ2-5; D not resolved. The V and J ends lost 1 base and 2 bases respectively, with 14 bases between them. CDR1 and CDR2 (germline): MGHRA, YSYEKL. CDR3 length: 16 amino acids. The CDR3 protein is CASSQGPRQRQETQYF. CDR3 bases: TGCGCCAGCAGCCAAGGTCCTCGACAAAGGCAAGAGACCCAGTACTTC.

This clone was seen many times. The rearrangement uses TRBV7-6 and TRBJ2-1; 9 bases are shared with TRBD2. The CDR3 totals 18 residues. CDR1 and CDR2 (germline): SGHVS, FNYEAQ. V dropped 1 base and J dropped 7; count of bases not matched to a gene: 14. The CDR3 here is CASSLELGGGGRSNEQFF. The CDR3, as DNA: TGTGCCAGCAGCTTAGAATTGGGCGGGGGGGGCCGTTCAAATGAGCAGTTCTTC.

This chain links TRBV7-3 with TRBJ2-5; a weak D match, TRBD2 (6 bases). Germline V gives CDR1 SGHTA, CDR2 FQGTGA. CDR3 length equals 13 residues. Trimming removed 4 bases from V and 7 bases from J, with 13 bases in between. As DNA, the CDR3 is TGTGCCAGCAGCTCGGACTATTCGGGGACCCAGTACTTC. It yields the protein CASSSDYSGTQYF.

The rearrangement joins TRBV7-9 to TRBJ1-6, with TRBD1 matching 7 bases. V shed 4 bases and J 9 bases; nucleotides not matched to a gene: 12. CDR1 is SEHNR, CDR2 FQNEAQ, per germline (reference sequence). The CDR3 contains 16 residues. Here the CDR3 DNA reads TGTGCCAGCAGCTCGGTTCCACGGGACAGTAGTTCACCCCTCCACTTT. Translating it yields CASSSVPRDSSSPLHF.

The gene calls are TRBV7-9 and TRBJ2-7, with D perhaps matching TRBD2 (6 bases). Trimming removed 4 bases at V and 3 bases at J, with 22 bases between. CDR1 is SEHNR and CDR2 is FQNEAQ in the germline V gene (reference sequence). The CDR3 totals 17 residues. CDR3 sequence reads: CASSSPPTRDNFYEQYF. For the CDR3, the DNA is TGTGCCAGCAGCTCCCCACCGACTAGAGACAATTTCTACGAGCAGTACTTC.

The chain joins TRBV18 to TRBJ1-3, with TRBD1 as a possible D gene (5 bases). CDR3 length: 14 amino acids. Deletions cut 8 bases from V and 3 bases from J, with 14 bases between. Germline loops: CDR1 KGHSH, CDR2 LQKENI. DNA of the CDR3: TGTGCCAGCCAAACAGGCATAGTTGGAAACACCATATATTTT. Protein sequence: CASQTGIVGNTIYF.

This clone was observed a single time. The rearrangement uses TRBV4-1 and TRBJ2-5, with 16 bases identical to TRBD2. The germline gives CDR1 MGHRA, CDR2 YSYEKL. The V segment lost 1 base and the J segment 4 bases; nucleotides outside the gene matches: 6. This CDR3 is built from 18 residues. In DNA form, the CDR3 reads TGCGCCAGCAGCCAAGCGGGACTAGCGGGAGGGAAAGGAGAGACCCAGTACTTC. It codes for CASSQAGLAGGKGETQYF.

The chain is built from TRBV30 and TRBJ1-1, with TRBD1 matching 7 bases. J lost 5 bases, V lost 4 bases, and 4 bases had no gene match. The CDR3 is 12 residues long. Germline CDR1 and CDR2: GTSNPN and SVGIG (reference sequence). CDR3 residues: CAWTGGETEAFF. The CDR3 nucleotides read TGTGCCTGGACAGGGGGAGAAACTGAAGCTTTCTTT.

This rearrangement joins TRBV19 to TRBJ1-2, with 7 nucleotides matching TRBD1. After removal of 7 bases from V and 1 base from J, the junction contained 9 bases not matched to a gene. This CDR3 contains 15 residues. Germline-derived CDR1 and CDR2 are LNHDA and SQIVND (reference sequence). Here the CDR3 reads CASNSRNRGNYGYTF. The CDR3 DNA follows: TGTGCCAGTAACAGCCGCAACAGGGGTAACTATGGCTACACCTTC.